Below, 25 T cell receptor beta chains from the same sample are listed, as sequenced in a study of vaccination and CD4 T cells after COVID-19. Their recognized antigens are unknown. Treatment denoted: roughly 10-day PBMC culture with coronavirus spike peptide pools or control peptides (ViraFEST assay). Scientists ran DNA taken from cultured CD4+ T cells through the Oncomine TCR Beta short-read assay for sequencing. In TCRdb, the PCR reads were re-called with MiXCR into one record per CDR3 protein. The data show approximately 14,000 distinct CDR3 sequences, around a third seen once. The specimen was cultured CD4+ T cells from blood. The source is a human donor with COVID-19.

This clonotype was counted only a few times. The genes are TRBV6-1 and TRBJ1-5; D might be TRBD1 (5 bases). This CDR3 contains 14 residues. Trimming took 6 bases from V and 7 from J, leaving 16 bases between them. CDR1 and CDR2 from the germline V gene are MNHNS and SASEGT. The CDR3 spells CASRDKSLGQPQHF. The CDR3, as DNA: TGTGCCAGCAGGGACAAGAGTTTGGGGCAGCCCCAGCATTTT.

CDR3: CASSLAPAGPHYGYTF. CDR3 DNA: TGTGCCAGCAGCTTAGCCCCCGCCGGGCCCCACTATGGCTACACCTTC. The chain carries TRBV7-2 and TRBJ1-2; D gene ambiguous. Per germline, CDR1 SGHTA and CDR2 FQGNSA. The CDR3 covers 16 residues. The V gene lost 0 bases and the J gene lost 3 bases, with 14 bases spanning the gap.

The chain combines TRBV9 with TRBJ1-5; D gene ambiguous. Trimming pared 6 bases from V and 2 bases from J, leaving 6 bases between. Germline V gene lookup returns CDR1 SGDLS and CDR2 YYNGEE. The length of the CDR3 is 12 residues. DNA for the CDR3: TGTGCCAGCAAAGAAGGCAATCAGCCCCAGCATTTT. Translation: CASKEGNQPQHF. Together with reference TRBV9 and TRBJ1-5, the CDR3 gives the full variable domain: DSGVTQTPKHLITATGQRVTLRCSPRSGDLSVYWYQQSLDQGLQFLIQYYNGEERAKGNILERFSAQQFPDLHSELNLSSLELGDSALYFCASKEGNQPQHFGDGTRLSIL.

This clonotype was counted between two and nine times. This sequence joins TRBV6-1 and TRBJ2-5; 7 positions match TRBD1. The CDR3 covers 13 residues. The V gene's germline CDR1 is MNHNS and CDR2 SASEGT. J was trimmed by 5 bases and V by 1 base; bases with no gene match: 1. CDR3 sequence reads: CASSEVRGETQYF. The CDR3 DNA reads TGTGCCAGCAGTGAAGTCAGGGGGGAGACCCAGTACTTC.

The J gene is TRBJ2-7, the V gene TRBV27; D gene unclear. Trimming took off 6 bases at V and 1 base at J, with 13 bases between the two ends. CDR3 size: 14 residues. Germline CDR1 reads MNHEY; CDR2 reads SMNVEV (reference sequence). The CDR3 loop reads CASSQYQNSYEQYF. The DNA for the CDR3 is TGTGCCAGCAGCCAATACCAGAATTCCTACGAGCAGTACTTC.

This clonotype was observed a few times. The chain recombines TRBV25-1 with TRBJ1-6; 7 bases are a match to TRBD1. The CDR3 is 15 amino acids. The germline CDR1 and CDR2 sequences are MGHDK and SYGVNS. V gave up 8 bases and J gave up 10 bases; unmatched junction bases: 14. In DNA form, the CDR3 reads TGTGCCAGCGCGCCTAACAGGGGCGTTAGCTCACCCCTCCACTTT. This gives the protein CASAPNRGVSSPLHF.

V gene TRBV28 combines with J gene TRBJ2-7; 9 bases are shared with TRBD1. The germline CDR1 and CDR2 sequences are MDHEN and SYDVKM. The CDR3 runs 14 residues. V was clipped by 6 bases and J by 3 bases; unmatched bases: 6. CDR3: CASRLQGANYEQYF. The CDR3, as DNA: TGTGCCAGCAGACTACAGGGGGCCAACTACGAGCAGTACTTC.

V is TRBV18 and J is TRBJ1-2, with D perhaps TRBD1 (5 bases). CDR1 is KGHSH and CDR2 is LQKENI in the germline V gene. The CDR3 totals 15 residues. The V gene lost 3 bases and the J gene lost 7 bases, with 18 bases spanning the gap. CDR3 sequence reads: CASSPAVRGNSGYTF. As DNA, the CDR3 is TGTGCCAGCTCACCTGCGGTAAGGGGAAACAGTGGCTACACCTTC.

The V gene is TRBV19, the J gene TRBJ1-2, with a weak D call TRBD1 (5 bases). With 8 bases removed from V and 3 bases from J, the gap between germline ends came to 13 bases. The germline gives CDR1 LNHDA, CDR2 SQIVND (reference sequence). The CDR3 has 13 amino acids. CDR3 nucleotides: TGTGCCAGTCCCTCGGGGCCCCACTATGGCTACACCTTC. It codes for CASPSGPHYGYTF.

This clonotype is deemed medium-sized. The J gene is TRBJ2-5, the V gene TRBV7-2; D remains unclear. The CDR3 is 14 residues long. V was shortened by 4 bases and J by 5 bases, with 14 bases between the two germline ends. CDR1 SGHTA and CDR2 FQGNSA come from the germline V gene. In DNA, the CDR3 is TGTGCCAGCAGCTCCCGCCGGAGCTTGGAGACCCAGTACTTC. This sequence encodes CASSSRRSLETQYF.

This clonotype has a handful of counts. The chain recombines TRBV2 with TRBJ1-4; TRBD1 aligns across 7 bases. The germline CDR1 and CDR2 sequences are SNHLY and FYNNEI. Losses at the gene ends were 6 bases for V and 8 bases for J; bases not matched to a gene: 12. The CDR3 is made up of 15 amino acids. The CDR3: CASSDPRDSAEKLFF. The DNA for the CDR3 is TGTGCCAGCAGCGACCCCCGGGACAGTGCCGAAAAACTGTTTTTT. The whole variable domain, filled in from reference TRBV2 and TRBJ1-4, reads EPEVTQTPSHQVTQMGQEVILRCVPISNHLYFYWYRQILGQKVEFLVSFYNNEISEKSEIFDDQFSVERPDGSNFTLKIRSTKLEDSAMYFCASSDPRDSAEKLFFGSGTQLSVL.

Concerning this clonotype: At one end the junction does not follow the germline gene, possibly because of a read error. The V gene is TRBV6-1, the J gene TRBJ1-1; D gene unclear. The germline V gene has CDR1 MNHNS and CDR2 SASEGT. This CDR3 has 13 amino acids. CDR3 nucleotides: TGTGCCAGCAGGGAAGGGCCGTTCACTGAAGCTTTCTTT. Encoded protein: CASREGPFTEAFF.

The chain employs TRBV10-1 and TRBJ2-3; D unclear. With 5 bases removed from V and 4 bases from J, the gap between germline ends came to 13 bases. Germline V gene sequence: CDR1 WNHNN, CDR2 SYGVQD (reference sequence). The length of the CDR3 is 14 residues. The CDR3 sequence is CASSTRNWADTQYF. CDR3 nucleotides: TGCGCCAGCAGTACCAGAAATTGGGCAGATACGCAGTATTTT.

This clonotype has more than one count but fewer than ten. This chain uses TRBV20-1 with TRBJ1-3; D gene uncertain. Deletions cut 7 bases from V and 4 bases from J, with 14 bases between. CDR3 length equals 13 residues. Germline CDR1 is DFQATT and CDR2 is SNEGSKA (reference sequence). This CDR3 is CSVYAGLGNTIYF. The CDR3 coding sequence is TGCAGTGTTTACGCCGGGCTGGGAAACACCATATATTTT.

J is TRBJ2-5 and V is TRBV20-1; D is perhaps TRBD2 (6 bases). V was shortened by 5 bases and J by 4 bases, with 17 bases between the two germline ends. CDR3 length: 14 amino acids. The germline V gene has CDR1 DFQATT and CDR2 SNEGSKA (reference sequence). CDR3 region: CSAPTNLGGETQYF. CDR3 in DNA: TGCAGTGCTCCGACTAACCTCGGGGGAGAGACCCAGTACTTC.

This sequence joins TRBV7-9 and TRBJ1-6; D is perhaps TRBD1 (5 bases). Per germline, CDR1 SEHNR and CDR2 FQNEAQ (reference sequence). This CDR3 spans 16 amino acids. V was shortened by 1 base and J by 8 bases, with 15 bases between the two germline ends. CDR3 region: CASSLGKGRGDSPLHF. CDR3 nucleotide sequence: TGTGCCAGCAGCTTAGGGAAGGGGAGAGGGGATTCACCCCTCCACTTT.

The sample holds a few counts of this clonotype. The rearrangement joins TRBV10-1 to TRBJ1-5; D unclear. Germline V gene data show CDR1 as WNHNN and CDR2 as SYGVQD (reference sequence). Trimming took off 0 bases at V and 5 bases at J, with 14 bases between the two ends. The CDR3 is 16 residues long. CDR3 DNA sequence: TGCGCCAGCAGTGAGTCGAGCTTTTCTGGGTATCAGCCCCAGCATTTT. This codes for CASSESSFSGYQPQHF.

The chain uses TRBV2 and TRBJ2-7; possibly TRBD1 for D (6 bases). The CDR3 length is 15 residues. V was pared by 6 bases and J by 0 bases, with 15 bases between. Per germline, CDR1 SNHLY and CDR2 FYNNEI. The CDR3 DNA follows: TGTGCCAGCAGAGTGGAGACAGGATACTCCTACGAGCAGTACTTC. This translates into CASRVETGYSYEQYF.

This clonotype came up a few times. At one boundary the junction diverges from the germline segment, which might be a read error. The chain links TRBV5-1 to TRBJ2-7; possibly TRBD1 for D (5 bases). The V gene's germline CDR1 is SGHRS and CDR2 YFSETQ. This CDR3 is built from 11 residues. The CDR3 DNA is TGCGCCAGCAGCGCCCAAGGGGCATGGAACTTC. Protein sequence: CASSAQGAWNF.

This clonotype was observed a handful of times. V usage is TRBV5-6 and J usage is TRBJ1-2; D is possibly TRBD1 (5 bases). CDR3 size: 16 residues. Trimming pared 4 bases from V and 0 bases from J, leaving 16 bases between. Per germline, CDR1 SGHDT and CDR2 YYEEEE. The CDR3 nucleotides read TGTGCCAGCAGCCGGAGCCAGGGTACATCTAACTATGGCTACACCTTC. Its protein is CASSRSQGTSNYGYTF.

A few counts support this clonotype. The rearrangement joins TRBV19 to TRBJ2-5; no definite D call. The V gene lost 3 bases and the J gene lost 2 bases, with 13 bases spanning the gap. Germline CDR1 reads LNHDA; CDR2 reads SQIVND (reference sequence). The CDR3 is 15 amino acids. In DNA, the CDR3 is TGTGCCAGTAGTATCAGCTCCGTTAGTCAAGAGACCCAGTACTTC. It encodes CASSISSVSQETQYF.

CDR3 loop: CASSITGGDTEAFF. The CDR3 DNA is TGTGCCAGCAGCATCACAGGGGGTGACACTGAAGCTTTCTTT. The chain has TRBV7-6 and TRBJ1-1, with 8 nucleotides matching TRBD1. The V segment lost 5 bases and the J segment 3 bases; nucleotides outside the gene matches: 5. The CDR3 spans 14 residues. Germline CDR1 reads SGHVS; CDR2 reads FNYEAQ. Full variable domain (missing parts from reference TRBV7-6 and TRBJ1-1): GAGVSQSPRYKVTKRGQDVALRCDPISGHVSLYWYRQALGQGPEFLTYFNYEAQQDKSGLPNDRFSAERPEGSISTLTIQRTEQRDSAMYRCASSITGGDTEAFFGQGTRLTVV.

This clonotype was found a few times. The rearrangement uses TRBV11-2 and TRBJ2-5; D possibly corresponds to TRBD2 (7 bases). Germline assignment: CDR1 SGHAT and CDR2 FQNNGV. V was pared by 7 bases and J by 5 bases, with 23 bases between. The CDR3 sequence is 16 residues long. The CDR3: CASTHPRGGGQETQYF. Written as DNA, the CDR3 is TGTGCCAGCACCCACCCTCGGGGAGGGGGGCAGGAGACCCAGTACTTC.

V and J are TRBV7-3 and TRBJ2-3, with 7 bases that match TRBD2. The CDR3 totals 14 residues. Germline assignment: CDR1 SGHTA and CDR2 FQGTGA. V lost 8 bases and J lost 8; bases outside the gene matches: 13. The CDR3 DNA reads as TGTGCCAGCGGAGCGGGGACCGTTGGTAGTACGCAGTATTTT. Its protein product is CASGAGTVGSTQYF.

This chain links TRBV7-6 with TRBJ2-1; TRBD2 aligns across 11 bases. The CDR3 has 17 residues. Trimming removed 7 bases from V and 7 bases from J; junction bases left unmatched: 15. Germline CDR1 is SGHVS and CDR2 is FNYEAQ. The CDR3 sequence: CASTKTISGGGRNEQFF. The CDR3 DNA reads TGTGCCAGCACCAAAACCATTAGCGGGGGGGGTAGGAATGAGCAGTTCTTC. Looking up the rest from reference TRBV7-6 and TRBJ2-1 gives the full variable domain: GAGVSQSPRYKVTKRGQDVALRCDPISGHVSLYWYRQALGQGPEFLTYFNYEAQQDKSGLPNDRFSAERPEGSISTLTIQRTEQRDSAMYRCASTKTISGGGRNEQFFGPGTRLTVL.